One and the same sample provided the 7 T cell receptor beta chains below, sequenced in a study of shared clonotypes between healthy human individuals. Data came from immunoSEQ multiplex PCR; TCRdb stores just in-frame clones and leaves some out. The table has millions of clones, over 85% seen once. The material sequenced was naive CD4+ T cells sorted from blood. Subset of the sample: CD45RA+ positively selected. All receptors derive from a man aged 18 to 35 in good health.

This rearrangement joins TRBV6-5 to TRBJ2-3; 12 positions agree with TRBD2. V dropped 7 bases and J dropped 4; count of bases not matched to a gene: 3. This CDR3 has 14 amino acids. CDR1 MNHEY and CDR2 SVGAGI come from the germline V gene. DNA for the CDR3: TGTGCCAGCAAGGGACTAGCGGGCGCAGATACGCAGTATTTT. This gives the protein CASKGLAGADTQYF.

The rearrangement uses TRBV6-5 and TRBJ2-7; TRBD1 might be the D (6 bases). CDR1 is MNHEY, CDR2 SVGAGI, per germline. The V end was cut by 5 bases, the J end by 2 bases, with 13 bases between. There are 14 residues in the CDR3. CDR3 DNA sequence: TGTGCCAGCAGTAAGACGGACAGAGCCTACGAGCAGTACTTC. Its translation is CASSKTDRAYEQYF.

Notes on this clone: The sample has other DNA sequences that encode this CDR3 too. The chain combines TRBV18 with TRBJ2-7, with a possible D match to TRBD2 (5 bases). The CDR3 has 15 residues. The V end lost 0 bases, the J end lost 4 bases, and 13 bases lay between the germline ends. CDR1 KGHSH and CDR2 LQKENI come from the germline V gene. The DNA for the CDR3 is TGTGCCAGCTCACCACCGAGTGGGAGTAGGTACGAGCAGTACTTC. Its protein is CASSPPSGSRYEQYF. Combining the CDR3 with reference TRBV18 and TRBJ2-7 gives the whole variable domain NAGVMQNPRHLVRRRGQEARLRCSPMKGHSHVYWYRQLPEEGLKFMVYLQKENIIDESGMPKERFSAEFPKEGPSILRIQQVVRGDSAAYFCASSPPSGSRYEQYFGPGTRLTVT.

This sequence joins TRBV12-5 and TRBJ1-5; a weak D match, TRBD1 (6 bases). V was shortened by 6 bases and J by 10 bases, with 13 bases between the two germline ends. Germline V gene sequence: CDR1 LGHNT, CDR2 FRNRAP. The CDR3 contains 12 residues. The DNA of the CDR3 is TGTGCTAGTGGGAAACAGGGAGGACCCCAGCATTTT. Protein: CASGKQGGPQHF.

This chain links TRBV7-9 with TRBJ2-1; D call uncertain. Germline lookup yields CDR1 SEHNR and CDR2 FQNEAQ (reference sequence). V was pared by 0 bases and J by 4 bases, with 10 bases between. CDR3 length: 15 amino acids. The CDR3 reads CASSLAPRAYNEQFF. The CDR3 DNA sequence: TGTGCCAGCAGCTTAGCACCAAGGGCTTACAATGAGCAGTTCTTC. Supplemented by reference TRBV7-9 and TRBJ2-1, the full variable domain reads DTGVSQNPRHKITKRGQNVTFRCDPISEHNRLYWYRQTLGQGPEFLTYFQNEAQLEKSRLLSDRFSAERPKGSFSTLEIQRTEQGDSAMYLCASSLAPRAYNEQFFGPGTRLTVL.

CDR3 sequence: CASSYGPSLNTEAFF. The CDR3 DNA sequence: TGTGCCAGCAGTTACGGTCCCTCCCTGAACACTGAAGCTTTCTTT. The V and J genes are TRBV6-5 and TRBJ1-1, with D unclear. V lost 2 bases and J 0 bases, leaving 10 bases between the germline ends. Germline CDR1 and CDR2: MNHEY and SVGAGI. The CDR3 runs to 15 residues.

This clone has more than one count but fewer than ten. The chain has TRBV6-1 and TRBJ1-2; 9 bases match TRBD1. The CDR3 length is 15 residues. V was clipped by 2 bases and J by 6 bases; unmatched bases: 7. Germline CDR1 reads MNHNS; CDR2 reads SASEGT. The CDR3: CASSELDRGFDGYTF. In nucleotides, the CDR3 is TGTGCCAGCAGTGAACTGGACAGGGGATTTGATGGCTACACCTTC.